Following are 8 T cell receptor beta chains from one sample sequenced in a study of molecular identifiers for immune sequencing clone quantification. TCRdb reprocessed the PCR reads via MiXCR and lists one record per CDR3 protein. In the table there are about 640,000 distinct CDR3 sequences, 20% of which are singletons. Material for sequencing was naive CD8+ T cells from blood, with Jurkat cell RNA spiked in. The subset here: FACS-sorted CD8+CD4-CCR7+CD45RA+ naive T cells. These receptor sequences come from a human donor in good health. Some libraries in this study had Jurkat cell RNA spiked in.

The sample holds many counts of this clonotype. CDR3 DNA: TGTGCCAGCAGTGAATCCGGGGGCACGAACTATGGCTACACCTTC. This encodes CASSESGGTNYGYTF. The genes are TRBV2 and TRBJ1-2, with TRBD1 as a possible D gene (6 bases). The CDR3 sequence is 15 residues long. Deletions cut 2 bases from V and 2 bases from J, with 12 bases between. Germline V gives CDR1 SNHLY, CDR2 FYNNEI. The variable domain in full, completed from reference TRBV2 and TRBJ1-2, reads EPEVTQTPSHQVTQMGQEVILRCVPISNHLYFYWYRQILGQKVEFLVSFYNNEISEKSEIFDDQFSVERPDGSNFTLKIRSTKLEDSAMYFCASSESGGTNYGYTFGSGTRLTVV.

This clonotype came up many times. The genes are TRBV5-6 and TRBJ1-2; unclear D gene. In germline, CDR1 is SGHDT, CDR2 YYEEEE. CDR3 size: 14 residues. V was trimmed by 4 bases and J by 8 bases, leaving 18 bases between them. The CDR3 sequence: CASSHEDPGSGYTF. The CDR3 DNA is TGTGCCAGCAGCCACGAAGACCCCGGCAGCGGCTACACCTTC.

This clonotype was counted a few times. The chain recombines TRBV4-1 with TRBJ1-1; 9 bases fit TRBD1. The germline CDR1 and CDR2 sequences are MGHRA and YSYEKL. Trimming removed 5 bases from V and 1 base from J; junction bases left unmatched: 11. CDR3 size: 17 residues. The CDR3, as DNA: TGCGCCAGCAGCTCCGCTCGAAGGGGACAGGGGAACACTGAAGCTTTCTTT. Its translation: CASSSARRGQGNTEAFF.

This clonotype occurred many times. This sequence joins TRBV28 and TRBJ1-2, with D unresolved. The CDR3 has 13 amino acids. The V end was cut by 3 bases, the J end by 2 bases, with 7 bases between. Germline loops: CDR1 MDHEN, CDR2 SYDVKM. CDR3 loop: CASSFNVNYGYTF. The CDR3 DNA reads TGTGCCAGCAGTTTTAACGTCAACTATGGCTACACCTTC.

This clonotype has a count of ten or more. V usage is TRBV6-5 and J usage is TRBJ2-3; D unclear. V was pared by 0 bases and J by 2 bases, with 12 bases between. Looked up from germline, CDR1 is MNHEY and CDR2 is SVGAGI. The CDR3 is made up of 16 amino acids. CDR3 amino acids: CASSYSSVFATDTQYF. The CDR3 region has the DNA TGTGCCAGCAGTTACTCGTCGGTCTTCGCCACAGATACGCAGTATTTT.

Ten or more counts support this clonotype. The J gene is TRBJ2-3, the V gene TRBV9; D unresolved. The CDR3 consists of 13 residues. The V end was cut by 4 bases, the J end by 4 bases, with 10 bases between. Per the germline V gene, CDR1 is SGDLS and CDR2 is YYNGEE. The CDR3 here is CASSSRNSDTQYF. For the CDR3, the DNA is TGTGCCAGCAGCTCCCGTAATTCAGATACGCAGTATTTT.

The chain carries TRBV6-2 or TRBV6-3 and TRBJ2-3; a possible D gene is TRBD2 (5 bases). This CDR3 contains 17 residues. Germline V gene data show CDR1 as MNHEY and CDR2 as SVGEGT. V lost 2 bases, J lost 4 bases, and 19 bases lay in between. CDR3 sequence reads: CASSYPRPAGGADTQYF. As DNA, the CDR3 is TGTGCCAGCAGTTACCCACGACCGGCCGGAGGCGCAGATACGCAGTATTTT.

This clonotype was observed a few times. This sequence joins TRBV7-9 and TRBJ2-7; D is ambiguous. Looked up from germline, CDR1 is SEHNR and CDR2 is FQNEAQ (reference sequence). The CDR3 sequence is 14 residues long. V was clipped by 5 bases and J by 4 bases, with 15 bases between them. CDR3 sequence reads: CASSATGGDYEQYF. CDR3 coding DNA: TGTGCCAGCAGCGCGACTGGCGGAGATTACGAGCAGTACTTC.